This T cell receptor beta chain was identified during a study of identifying expanded T cells in peripheral blood. Collection occurred without any documented infections or immune events in donors. Study-level points and caveats: Across healthy donors, higher total template counts meant significantly greater approximately two-week count variance. Differentially abundant clones: about 1.3 between replicates, around 16 at two to three weeks, 19 to 20 at four.

The method was immunoSEQ multiplex PCR; TCRdb's version includes in-frame clones alone and lacks a portion of them. The table has 60,000 to 80,000 clones, 85% to 90% seen once. Remarks on this clone: Antigen: not known.

Looked up from germline, CDR1 is LGHNA and CDR2 is YSLEER. V was trimmed by 4 bases and J by 2 bases, leaving 8 bases between them. The CDR3 is 13 residues long. The gene calls are TRBV4-3 and TRBJ2-5; no clear D. The sequence came from a person aged 18 to 75 in good health. Sequenced sample: blood. The CDR3 DNA reads as TGCGCCAGCAGCCCCTTAGGGCAAGAGACCCAGTACTTC. Translation gives CASSPLGQETQYF.